This TCR beta chain was documented in a study of blood T cell repertoires in COVID-19. Turning to the study itself: Sites across the United States, Italy and Spain contributed samples from acute and convalescent COVID-19.

This clone occurred a few times. The CDR3 runs 15 residues. Per germline, CDR1 MNHEY and CDR2 SVGAGI. V was trimmed by 6 bases and J by 0 bases, leaving 13 bases between them. Per the original data handling: The assay estimated nucleated cells by amplifying reference gene primers. Here immunoSEQ multiplex PCR was the method, and the copy in TCRdb shows in-frame clones only, minus some. V and J calls plus clone size are reproduced from that table; the DNA served to infer D and trimming. The data hold some 250,000 clones, with nearly 90% observed a single time. Allocation to cohorts depended on clinical history reported by the participants.

This receptor was obtained from a woman aged 30 to 39 with acute COVID-19. The V call is TRBV6-5, the J call TRBJ2-3; maybe TRBD1 (5 bases). Sequencing was carried out using PBMCs or T cells enriched from blood (not recorded which). The CDR3 spells CASSRLQGSTDTQYF. The CDR3 DNA reads TGTGCCAGCAGCAGACTTCAGGGTAGCACAGATACGCAGTATTTT.